Following are 30 T cell receptor beta chains from one sample sequenced in a study of T cells in Graves' hyperthyroidism and ophthalmopathy. RNA transcripts were the template for amplifying TCR beta CDR3 regions. The HTBI primer set was used in a first-round RT-PCR of the TCR CDR3. TCRdb re-called the multiplex PCR reads with MiXCR, one entry per CDR3 protein. The sample has 300,000 or so distinct CDR3 sequences; over 15% are singletons. The sequenced sample was blood. The receptors come from a woman aged 45 to 65 with Graves' hyperthyroidism.

The table lists this clonotype with many counts. The rearrangement links TRBV5-1 to TRBJ2-7, with D possibly matching TRBD2 (6 bases). This CDR3 is 16 amino acids long. V gave up 0 bases and J gave up 0 bases, with 13 bases separating them. Germline loops: CDR1 SGHRS, CDR2 YFSETQ. The CDR3 nucleotides are TGCGCCAGCAGCTTGGTGGCAGCGGGCCTCTCCTACGAGCAGTACTTC. This codes for CASSLVAAGLSYEQYF.

The V and J genes are TRBV14 and TRBJ2-3; D is unclear. The germline V gene encodes CDR1 SGHDN and CDR2 FVKESK. CDR3 length equals 13 residues. V lost 1 base and J lost 3, with 5 bases in between. The CDR3 region has the DNA TGTGCCAGCAGCCAAGCAGCAACAGATACGCAGTATTTT. It specifies CASSQAATDTQYF.

Only a few counts were recorded for this clonotype. The chain recombines TRBV3-1 with TRBJ2-5; no clear D. CDR3 length: 11 residues. The V end was cut by 5 bases, the J end by 9 bases, with 10 bases between. Germline lookup yields CDR1 LGHDT and CDR2 YNNKEL (reference sequence). In DNA, the CDR3 is TGTGCCAGCAGCTTCAGCGCGGCCCAGTACTTC. As protein: CASSFSAAQYF.

This clonotype was found many times. The chain uses TRBV28 and TRBJ1-1; D call uncertain. This CDR3 region has 10 residues. CDR1 is MDHEN and CDR2 is SYDVKM in the germline V gene. Trimming removed 5 bases at V and 8 bases at J, with 6 bases between. CDR3 bases: TGTGCCAGCAGTCCCAAGGAAGCTTTCTTT. Translating it yields CASSPKEAFF.

This clonotype came up many times. The chain employs TRBV20-1 and TRBJ2-3, with no clear D. The CDR3 has 12 residues. Trimming took off 3 bases at V and 1 base at J, with 5 bases between the two ends. Germline V gene lookup returns CDR1 DFQATT and CDR2 SNEGSKA (reference sequence). The CDR3 sequence: CSASRGTDTQYF. The CDR3 DNA is TGCAGTGCTAGTAGGGGCACAGATACGCAGTATTTT.

The chain couples TRBV7-8 to TRBJ1-1; D ambiguous. Per germline, CDR1 SGHVS and CDR2 FQNEAQ. The ends were cut back, 8 bases at V and 0 bases at J, with 16 bases in the middle. The CDR3 has 15 residues. CDR3 DNA sequence: TGTGCCAGCTGGGTTTTAGGGTCGATGAACACTGAAGCTTTCTTT. This gives the protein CASWVLGSMNTEAFF.

Notes on this clonotype: A much larger clone is a single base away; this may be a read error. The J gene is TRBJ2-7, the V gene TRBV6-1, with TRBD1 identical over 7 bases. Germline assignment: CDR1 MNHNS and CDR2 SASEGT. This CDR3 is 13 amino acids long. The CDR3 DNA reads TGTGCCAGCAGAACTGGGACAGACTACGGGCAGTACGTC. Encoded protein: CASRTGTDYGQYV.

This clonotype was found a few times. The rearrangement joins TRBV25-1 to TRBJ2-1; 7 nucleotides agree with TRBD1. The V gene end was trimmed by 4 bases and the J gene end by 2 bases; junction bases not matched to a gene: 5. The CDR3 contains 15 residues. Germline V CDR1 and CDR2: MGHDK, SYGVNS. The CDR3 protein is CASSGGGQPYNEQFF. CDR3 DNA sequence: TGTGCCAGCAGTGGTGGGGGACAGCCCTACAATGAGCAGTTCTTC.

The CDR3 is CASSARQFWDDGTEAFF. The CDR3 DNA is TGTGCCAGCAGCGCCCGACAGTTTTGGGATGATGGCACTGAAGCTTTCTTT. The rearrangement uses TRBV14 and TRBJ1-1; TRBD1 might be the D (5 bases). Germline CDR1 and CDR2: SGHDN and FVKESK. The CDR3 is made up of 17 amino acids. Deletions cut 5 bases from V and 4 bases from J, with 23 bases between.

The chain joins TRBV3-1 to TRBJ2-4; D call uncertain. V lost 0 bases to trimming and J lost 2 bases, with 5 bases between them. The CDR3 extends over 14 amino acids. Germline CDR1 is LGHDT and CDR2 is YNNKEL (reference sequence). This CDR3 reads CASSQEGSKNIQYF. The CDR3 DNA sequence: TGTGCCAGCAGCCAAGAAGGGTCCAAAAACATTCAGTACTTC.

This clonotype has more than one count but fewer than ten. The chain's CDR3 is CASSLATVRDSGYTF. In DNA, the CDR3 is TGTGCCAGCAGTTTAGCTACCGTACGGGACAGTGGCTACACCTTC. The J gene is TRBJ1-2, the V gene TRBV12-3 or TRBV12-4, with 7 bases fitting TRBD1. With V trimmed by 0 bases and J by 7 bases, 8 bases remained unmatched. CDR3 length: 15 residues.

This clonotype has more than one count but fewer than ten. This rearrangement joins TRBV30 to TRBJ1-1, with D unclear. With 5 bases removed from V and 6 bases from J, the gap between germline ends came to 16 bases. The CDR3 extends over 13 amino acids. The germline V gene has CDR1 GTSNPN and CDR2 SVGIG (reference sequence). The CDR3 DNA is TGTGCCTGGTGCCTCGGAGGGAGCGCTGAAGCTTTCTTT. Translation gives CAWCLGGSAEAFF.

V gene TRBV6-4 combines with J gene TRBJ1-1; unclear D gene. The germline V gene encodes CDR1 MRHNA and CDR2 SNTAGT. Trimming took off 3 bases at V and 3 bases at J, with 8 bases between the two ends. The CDR3 covers 13 residues. The CDR3 DNA follows: TGTGCCAGCAGTGAACAGAGGGACACTGAAGCTTTCTTT. It specifies CASSEQRDTEAFF.

This clonotype was counted at least ten times. V and J are TRBV11-3 and TRBJ2-5; 10 bases match TRBD1. The CDR3 sequence is 14 residues long. Germline V gene data show CDR1 as SGHNT and CDR2 as YENEEA. The J segment lost 4 bases and the V segment lost 5 bases, leaving 4 bases of the junction unmatched. As DNA, the CDR3 is TGTGCCAGCAGCCGTCGACAGGGGGCAGAGACCCAGTACTTC. It encodes CASSRRQGAETQYF.

This clonotype appeared a few times. The rearrangement links TRBV9 to TRBJ2-7; the D is unclear. The CDR3 has 15 residues. Trimming removed 1 base from V and 4 bases from J, with 15 bases in between. Germline-derived CDR1 and CDR2 are SGDLS and YYNGEE. The CDR3 DNA reads as TGTGCCAGCAGCGTATCTGAAGGTTCAGGATACGAGCAGTACTTC. Protein sequence: CASSVSEGSGYEQYF.

Notes on this clonotype: A read error may explain this, as a much larger clone is one base away. The rearrangement links TRBV7-3 to TRBJ2-7; the D call may be TRBD1 or TRBD2 (5 bases each). V dropped 5 bases and J dropped 3 bases, with 14 bases sitting between them. The CDR3 is 14 amino acids. Looked up from germline, CDR1 is SGHTA and CDR2 is FQGTGA. CDR3 region: CASSPGTQGYEQYV. CDR3 nucleotide sequence: TGTGCCAGCAGCCCCGGGACCCAGGGCTACGAGCAGTACGTC.

This clonotype was detected many times. The chain is built from TRBV12-3 or TRBV12-4 and TRBJ1-2, with D unresolved. Trimming left V 1 base short and J 4 bases short, with 7 bases between. CDR3 length equals 13 residues. The CDR3 loop reads CASSLEVLYGYTF. The CDR3, as DNA: TGTGCCAGCAGTTTAGAGGTTCTCTATGGCTACACCTTC.

This clonotype was recorded many times. The rearrangement uses TRBV6-2 or TRBV6-3 and TRBJ2-1; 11 bases map to TRBD2. There are 17 residues in the CDR3. V lost 5 bases, J lost 6 bases, and 12 bases stayed unmatched. CDR1 and CDR2 (germline): MNHEY, SVGEGT. In nucleotides, the CDR3 is TGTGCCAGCAGTCACTGGCGAGGACTAGCGGGCCCCAATGAGCAGTTCTTC. Protein product: CASSHWRGLAGPNEQFF.

The V gene is TRBV30, the J gene TRBJ1-4, with D possibly TRBD1 on 5 matching bases. The V gene lost 0 bases and the J gene lost 4 bases, with 6 bases spanning the gap. The CDR3 has 13 residues. From germline, CDR1 is GTSNPN and CDR2 SVGIG (reference sequence). Here the CDR3 DNA reads TGTGCCTGGAGTGTGGGGGGTAATGAAAAACTGTTTTTT. This sequence encodes CAWSVGGNEKLFF.

The gene calls are TRBV20-1 and TRBJ2-7, with D possibly matching TRBD1 (6 bases). The CDR3 contains 16 residues. Germline V CDR1 and CDR2: DFQATT, SNEGSKA (reference sequence). V was trimmed by 0 bases and J by 1 base, leaving 16 bases between them. The CDR3 spells CSARDQGRTASYEQYF. CDR3 sequence (DNA): TGCAGTGCTAGAGATCAAGGACGGACAGCTTCCTACGAGCAGTACTTC.

This clonotype has ten or more counts. This chain links TRBV13 with TRBJ2-1; TRBD1 might be the D (6 bases). Germline-derived CDR1 and CDR2 are PRHDT and FYEKMQ (reference sequence). V lost 6 bases to trimming and J lost 0 bases, with 12 bases between them. This CDR3 region has 15 residues. The CDR3, as DNA: TGTGCCAGCAGTCGCGACAGGAGCTCCTACAATGAGCAGTTCTTC. Translating it yields CASSRDRSSYNEQFF.

This clonotype was observed a few times. This chain uses TRBV2 with TRBJ2-4; 11 positions agree with TRBD2. The germline gives CDR1 SNHLY, CDR2 FYNNEI. The V segment lost 5 bases and the J segment 7 bases; nucleotides outside the gene matches: 13. The CDR3 extends over 17 amino acids. As DNA, the CDR3 is TGTGCCAGCAGTACGAATCCGGGACTAGCGGCCGGTAACATTCAGTACTTC. Protein product: CASSTNPGLAAGNIQYF.

J is TRBJ2-3 and V is TRBV5-1, with D perhaps matching TRBD1 (6 bases). With 2 bases removed from V and 4 bases from J, the gap between germline ends came to 14 bases. From germline, CDR1 is SGHRS and CDR2 YFSETQ. The length of the CDR3 is 15 residues. This CDR3 reads CASSLDRSPADTQYF. CDR3 in DNA: TGCGCCAGCAGCTTAGACAGGTCCCCCGCAGATACGCAGTATTTT.

This clonotype was recorded at least ten times. The V gene is TRBV3-1, the J gene TRBJ1-5; no definite D call. The CDR3 covers 15 residues. V was clipped by 0 bases and J by 4 bases, with 10 bases between them. Germline V lookup: CDR1 LGHDT, CDR2 YNNKEL (reference sequence). The CDR3: CASSQDLTANQPQHF. CDR3 coding DNA: TGTGCCAGCAGCCAAGATTTGACCGCAAATCAGCCCCAGCATTTT.

This clonotype was seen many times. The chain couples TRBV12-3 or TRBV12-4 to TRBJ2-7, with D uncertain. V lost 2 bases, J lost 2 bases, and 10 bases lay in between. The CDR3 consists of 14 residues. Here the CDR3 reads CASSLPGLAYEQYF. The CDR3 DNA is TGTGCCAGCAGTTTACCAGGCCTAGCCTACGAGCAGTACTTC.

The chain combines TRBV5-1 with TRBJ1-6, with D tentatively TRBD1 (6 bases). Trimming removed 1 base from V and 8 bases from J, with 13 bases in between. The germline gives CDR1 SGHRS, CDR2 YFSETQ. This CDR3 has 15 amino acids. The CDR3, as DNA: TGCGCCAGCAGCTTGAGGGGGGTCAGTGATTCACCCCTCCACTTT. It encodes CASSLRGVSDSPLHF.

A few counts support this clonotype. The CDR3 DNA sequence: TGTGCCATCAGTGAGTCGCCGGGTGACCAGCCCCAGCATTTT. Protein: CAISESPGDQPQHF. This rearrangement joins TRBV10-3 to TRBJ1-5, with D unclear. The CDR3 has 14 amino acids. V was clipped by 0 bases and J by 7 bases, with 10 bases between them. Germline V CDR1 and CDR2: ENHRY, SYGVKD.

The sample holds many counts of this clonotype. The CDR3 DNA sequence: TGTGCCAGCAGTTCCAACCGACTAGCGGGAGAAACAGATACGCAGTATTTT. Translating it yields CASSSNRLAGETDTQYF. The rearrangement joins TRBV28 to TRBJ2-3; the match to TRBD2 covers 12 bases. V shed 4 bases, J shed 3 bases, and the junction held 8 bases outside the gene matches. CDR3 length: 17 residues. From germline, CDR1 is MDHEN and CDR2 SYDVKM.

The chain joins TRBV5-1 to TRBJ2-5; D gene unclear. The CDR3 length is 15 residues. Germline CDR1 SGHRS, CDR2 YFSETQ. V was trimmed by 4 bases and J by 2 bases, leaving 15 bases between them. The CDR3 DNA sequence: TGCGCCAGCAGCCCCGAGATTACCAGACAAGAGACCCAGTACTTC. The encoded protein is CASSPEITRQETQYF. Using reference TRBV5-1 and TRBJ2-5 for the parts outside the CDR3, the full variable domain is KAGVTQTPRYLIKTRGQQVTLSCSPISGHRSVSWYQQTPGQGLQFLFEYFSETQRNKGNFPGRFSGRQFSNSRSEMNVSTLELGDSALYLCASSPEITRQETQYFGPGTRLLVL.

This clonotype has at least ten counts. The gene calls are TRBV28 and TRBJ2-3; D is uncertain. Germline values: CDR1 MDHEN, CDR2 SYDVKM. The CDR3 consists of 14 residues. V gave up 3 bases and J gave up 5 bases, with 12 bases separating them. The CDR3 DNA reads TGTGCCAGCAGTTTTCGAAGGTACAGAGATACGCAGTATTTT. It yields the protein CASSFRRYRDTQYF.